Shown below are 16 T cell receptor beta chains from a single sample sequenced in a study of blood T cell repertoires in COVID-19. Repertoires were generated with immunoSEQ multiplex PCR, while TCRdb's copy carries only in-frame clones and drops some. The repertoire holds roughly 230,000 clones, with roughly 84% as singletons. Sequenced sample: peripheral blood. These receptors all come from a woman between 50 and 59 years old with acute or convalescent COVID-19.

The rearrangement joins TRBV6-6 to TRBJ2-7; D perhaps matches TRBD2 (5 bases). The germline V gene encodes CDR1 MNHNY and CDR2 SVGAGI (reference sequence). The CDR3 totals 14 residues. V lost 4 bases, J lost 1 base, and 11 bases lay in between. The CDR3 DNA is TGTGCCAGCAGTTCTGAGGGAGAATCCTACGAGCAGTACTTC. Amino acid sequence: CASSSEGESYEQYF.

The V gene is TRBV15, the J gene TRBJ1-2; 8 bases agree with TRBD1. Germline CDR1 reads LNHNV; CDR2 reads YYDKDF (reference sequence). The trim removed 4 bases at V and 7 bases at J, leaving 8 bases unmatched. CDR3 length: 14 residues. CDR3 residues: CATSNGQGQGGYTF. The CDR3 DNA is TGTGCCACCAGCAACGGACAGGGCCAAGGTGGCTACACCTTC. Supplemented by reference TRBV15 and TRBJ1-2, the full variable domain reads DAMVIQNPRYQVTQFGKPVTLSCSQTLNHNVMYWYQQKSSQAPKLLFHYYDKDFNNEADTPDNFQSRRPNTSFCFLDIRSPGLGDTAMYLCATSNGQGQGGYTFGSGTRLTVV.

This clone occurred a few times. The chain has TRBV5-4 and TRBJ2-3; 7 nucleotides agree with TRBD2. Germline trimming cut 2 bases from V and 4 bases from J; bases unmatched to any gene: 7. Germline V gives CDR1 SGHNT, CDR2 YYREEE (reference sequence). The CDR3 loop spans 15 amino acids. The CDR3 region has the DNA TGTGCCAGCAGCTTTAGGTCTGCGGGGGCAGATACGCAGTATTTT. As protein: CASSFRSAGADTQYF.

The chain links TRBV19 to TRBJ2-2; 8 bases map to TRBD2. The CDR3 runs to 15 residues. Germline V lookup: CDR1 LNHDA, CDR2 SQIVND (reference sequence). Trimming removed 2 bases from V and 7 bases from J; junction bases left unmatched: 6. The CDR3 here is CASSIRVAGGGELFF. In DNA, the CDR3 is TGTGCCAGTAGTATACGCGTTGCGGGGGGCGGGGAGCTGTTTTTT.

Points on this clone: This sample also contains other DNA sequences that code for the same CDR3. The gene calls are TRBV19 and TRBJ2-7; 8 bases line up with TRBD1. The CDR3 loop spans 14 amino acids. From germline, CDR1 is LNHDA and CDR2 SQIVND (reference sequence). Unmatched junction bases numbered 3, after V lost 3 bases and J lost 2 bases. The CDR3 DNA follows: TGTGCCAGTAGTATCGGGACAGGTACCTACGAGCAGTACTTC. Its protein product is CASSIGTGTYEQYF.

The genes are TRBV5-6 and TRBJ1-5; D gene uncertain. The CDR3 length is 12 residues. In germline, CDR1 is SGHDT, CDR2 YYEEEE. The V end lost 2 bases, the J end lost 5 bases, and 5 bases lay between the germline ends. Here the CDR3 reads CASSLPDQPQHF. The CDR3 nucleotides read TGTGCCAGCAGCTTACCAGATCAGCCCCAGCATTTT.

This clone appeared once. A read error may account for a junction end that differs from germline. The chain employs TRBV5-4 and TRBJ1-5, with no clear D. CDR1 is SGHNT and CDR2 is YYREEE in the germline V gene (reference sequence). This CDR3 is built from 12 residues. CDR3 amino acids: CASSLEAGSRIF. For the CDR3, the DNA is TGTGCCAGCAGCTTGGAGGCGGGCAGCCGTATCTTT.

The gene calls are TRBV15 and TRBJ1-6, with TRBD1 identical over 7 bases. Germline lookup yields CDR1 LNHNV and CDR2 YYDKDF (reference sequence). With 0 bases clipped from V and 8 bases from J, the junction kept 7 bases outside the gene matches. The CDR3 contains 16 residues. The CDR3 protein is CATSRDKGQFDSPLHF. The CDR3 region has the DNA TGTGCCACCAGCAGAGATAAGGGACAGTTTGATTCACCCCTCCACTTT.

The V call is TRBV30, the J call TRBJ1-5, with D possibly being TRBD1 (6 bases). This CDR3 has 14 amino acids. Germline V gene data show CDR1 as GTSNPN and CDR2 as SVGIG (reference sequence). Trimming shortened V by 2 bases and J by 6 bases, and 14 bases separated the two germline ends. The CDR3 nucleotides read TGTGCCTGGAGTCCCGGGGGGCGGGCTCAGCCCCAGCATTTT. It specifies CAWSPGGRAQPQHF.

The table lists this clone with a few counts. The chain joins TRBV19 to TRBJ1-4; D is unresolved. The V gene lost 5 bases and the J gene lost 0 bases, with 10 bases spanning the gap. CDR1 LNHDA and CDR2 SQIVND come from the germline V gene (reference sequence). The CDR3 has 15 amino acids. The CDR3 spells CASSSSRATNEKLFF. The CDR3 bases are TGTGCCAGTAGTTCGTCTCGCGCAACTAATGAAAAACTGTTTTTT. The full variable domain, completed using reference TRBV19 and TRBJ1-4, is DGGITQSPKYLFRKEGQNVTLSCEQNLNHDAMYWYRQDPGQGLRLIYYSQIVNDFQKGDIAEGYSVSREKKESFPLTVTSAQKNPTAFYLCASSSSRATNEKLFFGSGTQLSVL.

This chain joins TRBV21-1 and TRBJ1-5; TRBD1 is the table's D call and was not checked against the DNA. TRBV21-1 constitutes a pseudogene. The CDR3 extends over 15 amino acids. CDR3 DNA sequence: TGTGCCAGCAGCAAAACCGGGACAGGGGACCAGCCCCAGCATTTT. It translates to CASSKTGTGDQPQHF.

The chain recombines TRBV27 with TRBJ1-2, with 7 bases lining up with TRBD1. V lost 6 bases and J lost 6; bases outside the gene matches: 7. Germline CDR1 and CDR2: MNHEY and SMNVEV (reference sequence). This CDR3 contains 13 residues. The CDR3: CASRPSGGNGYTF. The DNA of the CDR3 is TGTGCCAGCAGACCTTCAGGGGGTAATGGCTACACCTTC.

This chain joins TRBV28 and TRBJ2-6; perhaps TRBD1 as D (6 bases). Trimming cost V 3 bases and J 4 bases, with 10 bases left between them. The CDR3 totals 15 residues. In germline, CDR1 is MDHEN, CDR2 SYDVKM. Here the CDR3 reads CASSLAGVGANVLTF. The CDR3 coding sequence is TGTGCCAGCAGTTTGGCAGGGGTCGGGGCCAACGTCCTGACTTTC.

This sequence joins TRBV4-1 and TRBJ1-1, with 11 nucleotides matching TRBD1. Germline trimming cut 4 bases from V and 4 bases from J; bases unmatched to any gene: 8. The CDR3 is 16 amino acids. The germline V gene encodes CDR1 MGHRA and CDR2 YSYEKL. CDR3 sequence: CASSLWTGGVGTEAFF. DNA for the CDR3: TGCGCCAGCAGCCTCTGGACAGGGGGCGTAGGCACTGAAGCTTTCTTT.

The V and J genes are TRBV5-1 and TRBJ2-2; D is unclear. Per the germline V gene, CDR1 is SGHRS and CDR2 is YFSETQ. The length of the CDR3 is 13 residues. Deletions cut 6 bases from V and 3 bases from J, with 9 bases between. CDR3 DNA sequence: TGCGCCAGCAAAGAGGTCGACACCGGGGAGCTGTTTTTT. It encodes CASKEVDTGELFF.

V and J are TRBV19 and TRBJ2-1; D is perhaps TRBD2 (6 bases). Germline V gene data show CDR1 as LNHDA and CDR2 as SQIVND (reference sequence). CDR3 length: 19 residues. The V and J ends lost 8 bases and 0 bases respectively, with 26 bases between them. CDR3 bases: TGTGCCAGTCAAAAGGAGGGCGGATGGCCCCAGAGCTCCTACAATGAGCAGTTCTTC. Amino acids: CASQKEGGWPQSSYNEQFF.